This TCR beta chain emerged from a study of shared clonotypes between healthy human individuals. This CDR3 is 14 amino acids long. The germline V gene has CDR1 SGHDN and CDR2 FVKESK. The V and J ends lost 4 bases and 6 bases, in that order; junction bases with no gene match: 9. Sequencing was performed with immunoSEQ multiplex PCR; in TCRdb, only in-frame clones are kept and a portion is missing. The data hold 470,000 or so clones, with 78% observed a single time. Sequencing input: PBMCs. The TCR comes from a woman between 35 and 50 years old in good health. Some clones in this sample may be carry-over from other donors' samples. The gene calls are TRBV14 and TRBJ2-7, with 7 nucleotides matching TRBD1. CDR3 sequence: CASSLSQGVPEQYF. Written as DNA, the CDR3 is TGTGCCAGCAGCCTCTCTCAGGGGGTGCCCGAGCAGTACTTC. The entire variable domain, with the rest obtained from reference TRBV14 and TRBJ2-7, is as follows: EAGVTQFPSHSVIEKGQTVTLRCDPISGHDNLYWYRRVMGKEIKFLLHFVKESKQDESGMPNNRFLAERTGGTYSTLKVQPAELEDSGVYFCASSLSQGVPEQYFGPGTRLTVT.